What follows are 8 T cell receptor beta chains derived from one specimen sequenced in a study of neurological immune-mediated disorders. Each CDR3 protein gets one entry after TCRdb re-called the 5' RACE reads with MiXCR. The data hold about 52,000 distinct CDR3 sequences, with about 4.1% observed a single time. The specimen was PBMCs. The receptors derive from a man aged 55 to 69 with multiple sclerosis.

The table lists this clonotype with many counts. V gene TRBV20-1 combines with J gene TRBJ2-5, with 7 bases matching TRBD2. V gave up 0 bases and J gave up 5 bases; unmatched junction bases: 0. The CDR3 is 12 residues long. Germline CDR1 DFQATT, CDR2 SNEGSKA (reference sequence). The CDR3 sequence is CSAREGGETQYF. For the CDR3, the DNA is TGCAGTGCTAGAGAGGGGGGGGAGACCCAGTACTTC.

This clonotype was seen at least ten times. The V gene is TRBV5-1, the J gene TRBJ2-7; no clear D. Trimming pared 4 bases from V and 6 bases from J, leaving 8 bases between. The germline V gene has CDR1 SGHRS and CDR2 YFSETQ. The CDR3 sequence is 11 residues long. CDR3 region: CASSTEREQYF. DNA for the CDR3: TGCGCCAGCAGCACCGAACGCGAGCAGTACTTC. The complete variable domain, with remaining parts taken from reference TRBV5-1 and TRBJ2-7, reads KAGVTQTPRYLIKTRGQQVTLSCSPISGHRSVSWYQQTPGQGLQFLFEYFSETQRNKGNFPGRFSGRQFSNSRSEMNVSTLELGDSALYLCASSTEREQYFGPGTRLTVT.

In its sample, this clonotype was seen many times. The chain carries TRBV5-4 and TRBJ1-2; no clear D. The CDR3 consists of 12 residues. Germline V gene data show CDR1 as SGHNT and CDR2 as YYREEE (reference sequence). V lost 0 bases and J 5 bases, leaving 5 bases between the germline ends. The CDR3 DNA reads TGTGCCAGCAGCTTGGATAGGTATGGCTACACCTTC. It codes for CASSLDRYGYTF.

The chain uses TRBV5-1 and TRBJ1-1, with D hard to call. V was trimmed by 4 bases and J by 7 bases, leaving 8 bases between them. Germline values: CDR1 SGHRS, CDR2 YFSETQ. This CDR3 spans 11 amino acids. For the CDR3, the DNA is TGCGCCAGCAGCGGCGGATTTGAAGCTTTCTTT. Protein sequence: CASSGGFEAFF.

This clonotype has ten or more counts. V is TRBV5-5 and J is TRBJ1-2; D not certain. The V gene lost 4 bases and the J gene lost 3 bases, with 13 bases spanning the gap. This CDR3 is built from 14 residues. Looked up from germline, CDR1 is SGHKS and CDR2 is YYEKEE (reference sequence). CDR3 sequence: CASSVVTMHYGYTF. The CDR3 coding sequence is TGTGCCAGCAGCGTTGTGACAATGCACTATGGCTACACCTTC. Variable domain in full (rest from reference TRBV5-5 and TRBJ1-2): DAGVTQSPTHLIKTRGQQVTLRCSPISGHKSVSWYQQVLGQGPQFIFQYYEKEERGRGNFPDRFSARQFPNYSSELNVNALLLGDSALYLCASSVVTMHYGYTFGSGTRLTVV.

This clonotype was observed at least ten times. This rearrangement joins TRBV7-9 to TRBJ2-1; 8 nucleotides align to TRBD2. This CDR3 has 19 residues. The junction had 18 bases not matched to a gene; V was cut back by 2 bases and J by 6 bases. CDR1 and CDR2 from the germline V gene are SEHNR and FQNEAQ (reference sequence). CDR3 loop: CASSLPPQEGAGEVNEQFF. CDR3 nucleotides: TGTGCCAGCAGCTTACCGCCCCAGGAGGGAGCGGGAGAGGTCAATGAGCAGTTCTTC.

This clonotype was observed many times. The rearrangement uses TRBV20-1 and TRBJ2-1; 11 nucleotides match TRBD2. V gave up 5 bases and J gave up 0 bases; unmatched junction bases: 6. CDR1 is DFQATT and CDR2 is SNEGSKA in the germline V gene (reference sequence). The CDR3 has 16 amino acids. CDR3 sequence (DNA): TGCAGTGCTGTGTTGGGACTAGCGGCCTCCTACAATGAGCAGTTCTTC. Encoded protein: CSAVLGLAASYNEQFF.

The rearrangement joins TRBV20-1 to TRBJ2-7, with D tentatively TRBD1 (6 bases). Trimming removed 7 bases at V and 6 bases at J, with 16 bases between. This CDR3 contains 12 residues. CDR1 and CDR2 from the germline V gene are DFQATT and SNEGSKA (reference sequence). The CDR3 loop reads CSEGRGNGEQYF. CDR3 in DNA: TGCAGTGAAGGCAGGGGAAATGGCGAGCAGTACTTC.